The rows below give T cell receptor beta chains drawn from one sample of a study of blood T cell repertoires in COVID-19. Produced via immunoSEQ multiplex PCR; TCRdb's table is partial and in-frame only. The profile shows about 140,000 clones, roughly 76% of them singletons. Input material: peripheral blood. Every receptor here comes from a woman aged 45-65 years with active or convalescent COVID-19. CDR3s include the opening cysteine and the closing phenylalanine or tryptophan. Fields, in order: J gene, V gene, clone size, D gene, CDR3 protein, CDR3 DNA. The D gene is left open where the match is weak. Only some rows state a clone size, as once, few, many or a class for expanded clones.

J gene: TRBJ1-5
V gene: TRBV20-1
clone size: NA
D gene: TRBD1
CDR3 protein: CSASRGQASNQPQHF
CDR3 DNA: TGCAGTGCTAGTCGGGGACAGGCAAGCAATCAGCCCCAGCATTTT

J gene: TRBJ1-3
V gene: TRBV9
clone size: NA
D gene: TRBD1
CDR3 protein: CASSVGSGRGRGNTIYF
CDR3 DNA: TGTGCCAGCAGCGTAGGATCAGGCAGGGGGCGGGGAAACACCATATATTTT

J gene: TRBJ1-1
V gene: TRBV18
clone size: NA
D gene: NA
CDR3 protein: CASSPVREYGTEAFF
CDR3 DNA: TGTGCCAGCTCACCTGTTCGGGAGTATGGCACTGAAGCTTTCTTT

J gene: TRBJ2-7
V gene: TRBV6-5
clone size: NA
D gene: TRBD2
CDR3 protein: CASSSETSGGYEQYF
CDR3 DNA: TGTGCCAGCAGTTCTGAGACTAGCGGGGGCTACGAGCAGTACTTC

J gene: TRBJ2-7
V gene: TRBV2
clone size: NA
D gene: NA
CDR3 protein: CASRGRDFTYEQYF
CDR3 DNA: TGTGCCAGCAGGGGCCGGGACTTTACCTACGAGCAGTACTTC

J gene: TRBJ2-3
V gene: TRBV7-2
clone size: many
D gene: NA
CDR3 protein: CASSPYGGRTDTQYF
CDR3 DNA: TGTGCCAGCAGCCCCTATGGAGGGCGTACAGATACGCAGTATTTT

J gene: TRBJ2-2
V gene: TRBV25-1
clone size: NA
D gene: NA
CDR3 protein: CASKEGRATGELFF
CDR3 DNA: TGTGCCAGCAAGGAGGGTAGGGCGACCGGGGAGCTGTTTTTT

J gene: TRBJ2-1
V gene: TRBV4-3
clone size: NA
D gene: NA
CDR3 protein: CASSQAGEQFF
CDR3 DNA: TGCGCCAGCAGCCAAGCGGGGGAGCAGTTCTTC

J gene: TRBJ1-2
V gene: TRBV7-2
clone size: NA
D gene: NA
CDR3 protein: CASSLSQGARGYTF
CDR3 DNA: TGTGCCAGCAGCTTATCACAGGGCGCCAGGGGCTACACCTTC

J gene: TRBJ2-3
V gene: TRBV4-3
clone size: NA
D gene: TRBD2
CDR3 protein: CASSQGLSGGAVDTQYF
CDR3 DNA: TGCGCCAGCAGCCAAGGGTTGAGCGGGGGGGCCGTAGATACGCAGTATTTT

J gene: TRBJ1-1
V gene: TRBV7-9
clone size: NA
D gene: NA
CDR3 protein: CASSLGATAEAFF
CDR3 DNA: TGTGCCAGCAGCTTAGGGGCGACAGCCGAAGCTTTCTTT

J gene: TRBJ1-2
V gene: TRBV7-2
clone size: NA
D gene: TRBD1
CDR3 protein: CASSQQTGGRASYGFYF
CDR3 DNA: TGTGCCAGCAGCCAGCAGACAGGGGGGCGGGCCAGCTATGGTTTCTACTTC

J gene: TRBJ2-5
V gene: TRBV21-1
clone size: NA
D gene: NA
CDR3 protein: CASNREEAQETQYF
CDR3 DNA: TGTGCCAGCAACCGAGAAGAGGCACAAGAGACCCAGTACTTC

J gene: TRBJ2-1
V gene: TRBV6-5
clone size: few
D gene: TRBD2
CDR3 protein: CASSLTSGGRNEQFF
CDR3 DNA: TGTGCCAGCAGCTTGACTAGCGGGGGACGCAATGAGCAGTTCTTC

J gene: TRBJ2-1
V gene: TRBV10-3
clone size: NA
D gene: TRBD2
CDR3 protein: CAISGVVPGTSGSIDEQFF
CDR3 DNA: TGTGCCATCAGTGGGGTAGTCCCCGGGACTAGCGGGAGTATCGATGAGCAGTTCTTC

J gene: TRBJ2-1
V gene: TRBV28
clone size: NA
D gene: NA
CDR3 protein: CASRRGGIYNEQFF
CDR3 DNA: TGTGCCAGCAGGAGGGGGGGCATCTACAATGAGCAGTTCTTC

J gene: TRBJ1-1
V gene: TRBV7-8
clone size: NA
D gene: TRBD1
CDR3 protein: CASSPTEGQARRTEAFF
CDR3 DNA: TGTGCCAGCAGCCCAACCGAAGGACAGGCGCGAAGAACTGAAGCTTTCTTT

J gene: TRBJ1-2
V gene: TRBV12-3/TRBV12-4
clone size: NA
D gene: NA
CDR3 protein: CASSSGDYGYTF
CDR3 DNA: TGTGCCAGCAGTTCAGGGGACTATGGCTACACCTTC